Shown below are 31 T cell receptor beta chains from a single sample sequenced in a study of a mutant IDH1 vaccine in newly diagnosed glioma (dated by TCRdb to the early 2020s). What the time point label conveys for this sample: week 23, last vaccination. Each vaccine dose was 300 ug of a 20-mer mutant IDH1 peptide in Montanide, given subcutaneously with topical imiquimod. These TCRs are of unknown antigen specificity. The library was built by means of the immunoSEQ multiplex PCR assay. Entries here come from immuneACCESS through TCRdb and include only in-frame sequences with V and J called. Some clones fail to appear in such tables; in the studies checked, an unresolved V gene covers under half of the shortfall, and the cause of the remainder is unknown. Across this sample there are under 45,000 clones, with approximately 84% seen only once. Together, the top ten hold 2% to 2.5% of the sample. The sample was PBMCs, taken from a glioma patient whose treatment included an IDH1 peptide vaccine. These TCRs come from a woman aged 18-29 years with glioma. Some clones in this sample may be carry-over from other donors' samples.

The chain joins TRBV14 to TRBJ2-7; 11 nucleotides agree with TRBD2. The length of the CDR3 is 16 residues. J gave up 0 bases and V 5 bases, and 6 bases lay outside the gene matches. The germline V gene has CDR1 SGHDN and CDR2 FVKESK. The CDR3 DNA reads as TGTGCCAGCAGCACCGATAGCGGGAGGGCCTCCTACGAGCAGTACTTC. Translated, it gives CASSTDSGRASYEQYF.

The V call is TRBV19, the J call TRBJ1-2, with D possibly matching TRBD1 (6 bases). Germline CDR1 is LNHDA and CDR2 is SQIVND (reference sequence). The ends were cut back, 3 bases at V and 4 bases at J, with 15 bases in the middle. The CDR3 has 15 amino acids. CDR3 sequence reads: CASSMQGLGRYGYTF. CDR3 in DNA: TGTGCCAGTAGTATGCAGGGGTTAGGTCGCTATGGCTACACCTTC.

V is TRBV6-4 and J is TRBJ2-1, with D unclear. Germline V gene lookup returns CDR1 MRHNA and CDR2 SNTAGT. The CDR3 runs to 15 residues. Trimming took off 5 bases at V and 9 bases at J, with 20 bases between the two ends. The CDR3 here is CASSPRIAAIGEQFF. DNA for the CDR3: TGTGCCAGCAGTCCCAGGATCGCAGCGATCGGTGAGCAGTTCTTC.

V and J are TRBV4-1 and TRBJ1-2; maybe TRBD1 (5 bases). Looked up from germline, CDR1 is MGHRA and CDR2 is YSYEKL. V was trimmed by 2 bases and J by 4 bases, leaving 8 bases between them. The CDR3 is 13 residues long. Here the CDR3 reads CASSQIDSYGYTF. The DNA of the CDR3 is TGCGCCAGCAGCCAAATAGACAGCTATGGCTACACCTTC.

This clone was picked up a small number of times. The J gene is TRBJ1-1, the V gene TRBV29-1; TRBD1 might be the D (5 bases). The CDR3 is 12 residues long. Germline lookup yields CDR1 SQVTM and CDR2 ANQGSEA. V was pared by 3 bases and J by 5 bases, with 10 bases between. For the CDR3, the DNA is TGCAGCGTTGAGAAGGGGCGAACTGAAGCTTTCTTT. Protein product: CSVEKGRTEAFF.

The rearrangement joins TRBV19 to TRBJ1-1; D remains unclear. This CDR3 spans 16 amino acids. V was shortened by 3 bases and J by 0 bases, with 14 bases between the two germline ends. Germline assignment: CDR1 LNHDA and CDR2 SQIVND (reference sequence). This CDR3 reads CASSMNGAWMNTEAFF. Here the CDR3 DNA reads TGTGCCAGTAGTATGAACGGCGCCTGGATGAACACTGAAGCTTTCTTT.

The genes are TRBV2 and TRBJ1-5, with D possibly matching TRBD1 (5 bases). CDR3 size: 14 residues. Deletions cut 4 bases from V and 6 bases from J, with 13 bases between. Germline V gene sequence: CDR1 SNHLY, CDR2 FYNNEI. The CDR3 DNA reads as TGTGCCAGCAGTGGAGGCTGGGGCTCTCAGCCCCAGCATTTT. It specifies CASSGGWGSQPQHF.

CDR3 nucleotides: TGTGCCAGCAGTGAGGACAGGGTCCACACCGGGGAGCTGTTTTTT. Its protein product is CASSEDRVHTGELFF. The genes are TRBV25-1 and TRBJ2-2, with 8 positions matching TRBD1. Unmatched junction bases numbered 3, after V lost 3 bases and J lost 3 bases. Germline CDR1 and CDR2: MGHDK and SYGVNS. The CDR3 is made up of 15 amino acids.

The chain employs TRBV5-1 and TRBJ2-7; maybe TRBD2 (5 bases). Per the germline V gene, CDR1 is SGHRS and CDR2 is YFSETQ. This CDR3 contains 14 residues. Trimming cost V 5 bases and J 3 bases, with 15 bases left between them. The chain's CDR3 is CASSSAGGGYEQYF. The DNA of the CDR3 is TGCGCCAGCAGTAGTGCAGGAGGCGGCTACGAGCAGTACTTC.

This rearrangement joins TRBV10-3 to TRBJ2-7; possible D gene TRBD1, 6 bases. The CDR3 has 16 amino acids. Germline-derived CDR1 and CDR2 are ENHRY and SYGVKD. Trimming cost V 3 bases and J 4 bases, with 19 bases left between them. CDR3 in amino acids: CAISETGTSTTYEQYF. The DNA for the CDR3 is TGTGCCATCAGTGAAACCGGGACAAGTACGACTTACGAGCAGTACTTC.

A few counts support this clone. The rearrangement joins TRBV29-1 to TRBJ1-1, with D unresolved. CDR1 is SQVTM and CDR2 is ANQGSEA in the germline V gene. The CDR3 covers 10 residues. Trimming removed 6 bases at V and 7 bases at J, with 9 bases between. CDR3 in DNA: TGCAGCGTGGTGGGGTTTGAAGCTTTCTTT. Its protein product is CSVVGFEAFF.

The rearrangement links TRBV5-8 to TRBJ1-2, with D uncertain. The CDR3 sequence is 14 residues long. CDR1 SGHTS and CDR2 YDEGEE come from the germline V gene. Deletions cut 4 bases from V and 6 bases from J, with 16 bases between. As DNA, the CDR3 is TGTGCCAGCAGCAGCCAGTCCCCCTGGGATGGCTACACCTTC. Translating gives CASSSQSPWDGYTF.

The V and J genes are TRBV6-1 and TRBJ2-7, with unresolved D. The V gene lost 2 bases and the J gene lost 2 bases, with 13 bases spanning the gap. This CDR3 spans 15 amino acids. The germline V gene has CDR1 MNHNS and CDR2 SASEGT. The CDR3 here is CASSEFKARAYEQYF. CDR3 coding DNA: TGTGCCAGCAGTGAATTTAAGGCGAGAGCCTACGAGCAGTACTTC.

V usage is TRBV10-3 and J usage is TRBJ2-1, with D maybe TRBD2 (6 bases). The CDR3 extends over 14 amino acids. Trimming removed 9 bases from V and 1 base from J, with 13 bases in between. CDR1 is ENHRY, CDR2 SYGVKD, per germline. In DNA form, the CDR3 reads TGTGCCATTCGCGACGGGGGATCCTACAATGAGCAGTTCTTC. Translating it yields CAIRDGGSYNEQFF.

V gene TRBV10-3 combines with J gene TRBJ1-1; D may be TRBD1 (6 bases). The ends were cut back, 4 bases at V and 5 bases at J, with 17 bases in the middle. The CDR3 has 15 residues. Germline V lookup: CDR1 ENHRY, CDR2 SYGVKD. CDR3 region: CAISGIGTKGTEAFF. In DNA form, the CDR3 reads TGTGCCATCAGTGGTATAGGGACAAAAGGAACTGAAGCTTTCTTT.

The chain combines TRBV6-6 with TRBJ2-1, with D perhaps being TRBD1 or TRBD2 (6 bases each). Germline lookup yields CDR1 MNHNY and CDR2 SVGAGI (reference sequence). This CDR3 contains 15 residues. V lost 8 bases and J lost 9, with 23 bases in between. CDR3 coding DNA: TGTGCCAGCTTTTCCTTGGGGGCTAGCGTAAGTGAGCAGTTCTTC. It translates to CASFSLGASVSEQFF.

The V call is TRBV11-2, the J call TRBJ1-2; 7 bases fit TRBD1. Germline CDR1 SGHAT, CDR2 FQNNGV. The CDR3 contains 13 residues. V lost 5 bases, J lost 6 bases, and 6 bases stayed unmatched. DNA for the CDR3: TGTGCCAGCAGCCCCAGACAGGGCAATGGCTACACCTTC. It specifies CASSPRQGNGYTF.

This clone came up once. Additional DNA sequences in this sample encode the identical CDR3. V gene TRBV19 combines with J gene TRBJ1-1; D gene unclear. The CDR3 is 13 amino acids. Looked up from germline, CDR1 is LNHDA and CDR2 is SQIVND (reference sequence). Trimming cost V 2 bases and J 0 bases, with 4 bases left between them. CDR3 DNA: TGTGCCAGTAGTATATCGTTGAACACTGAAGCTTTCTTT. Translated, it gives CASSISLNTEAFF. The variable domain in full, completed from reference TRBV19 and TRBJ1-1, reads DGGITQSPKYLFRKEGQNVTLSCEQNLNHDAMYWYRQDPGQGLRLIYYSQIVNDFQKGDIAEGYSVSREKKESFPLTVTSAQKNPTAFYLCASSISLNTEAFFGQGTRLTVV.

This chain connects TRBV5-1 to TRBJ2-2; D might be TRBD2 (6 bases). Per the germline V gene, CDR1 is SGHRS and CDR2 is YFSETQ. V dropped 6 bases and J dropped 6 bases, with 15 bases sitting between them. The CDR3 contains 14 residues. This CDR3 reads CASTPSPGAGELFF. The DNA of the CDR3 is TGCGCCAGCACCCCCAGTCCGGGGGCCGGGGAGCTGTTTTTT.

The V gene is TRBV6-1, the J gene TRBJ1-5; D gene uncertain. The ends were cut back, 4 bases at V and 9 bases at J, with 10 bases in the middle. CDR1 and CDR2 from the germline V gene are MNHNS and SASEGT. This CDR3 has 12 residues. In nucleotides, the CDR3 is TGTGCCAGCAGTGGTGGGGTAGGGCCCCAGCATTTT. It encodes CASSGGVGPQHF.

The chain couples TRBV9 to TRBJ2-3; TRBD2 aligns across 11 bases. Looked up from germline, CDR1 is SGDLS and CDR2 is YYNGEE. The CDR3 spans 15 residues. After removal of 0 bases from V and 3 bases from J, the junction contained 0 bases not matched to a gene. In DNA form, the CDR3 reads TGTGCCAGCAGCGTAGGACTAGCGGGAACAGATACGCAGTATTTT. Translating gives CASSVGLAGTDTQYF. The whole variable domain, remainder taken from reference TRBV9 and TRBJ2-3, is DSGVTQTPKHLITATGQRVTLRCSPRSGDLSVYWYQQSLDQGLQFLIQYYNGEERAKGNILERFSAQQFPDLHSELNLSSLELGDSALYFCASSVGLAGTDTQYFGPGTRLTVL.

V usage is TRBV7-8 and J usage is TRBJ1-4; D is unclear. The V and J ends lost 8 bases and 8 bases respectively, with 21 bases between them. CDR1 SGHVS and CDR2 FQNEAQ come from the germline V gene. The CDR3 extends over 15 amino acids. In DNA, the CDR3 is TGTGCCAGCCGCAACGGACGGAAGACACCAGAAAAACTGTTTTTT. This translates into CASRNGRKTPEKLFF.

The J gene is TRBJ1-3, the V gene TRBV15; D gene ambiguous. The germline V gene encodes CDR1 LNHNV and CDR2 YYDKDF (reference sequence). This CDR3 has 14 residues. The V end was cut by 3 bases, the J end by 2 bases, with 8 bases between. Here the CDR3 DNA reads TGTGCCACCAGCAGTGGGGTGGCTGGAAACACCATATATTTT. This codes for CATSSGVAGNTIYF.

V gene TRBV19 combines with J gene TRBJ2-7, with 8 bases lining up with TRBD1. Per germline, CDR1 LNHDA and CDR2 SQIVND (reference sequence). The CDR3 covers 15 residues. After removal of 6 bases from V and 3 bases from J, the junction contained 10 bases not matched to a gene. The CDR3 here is CASSHGPDRGYEQYF. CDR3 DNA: TGTGCCAGTAGCCACGGGCCTGACAGGGGCTACGAGCAGTACTTC.

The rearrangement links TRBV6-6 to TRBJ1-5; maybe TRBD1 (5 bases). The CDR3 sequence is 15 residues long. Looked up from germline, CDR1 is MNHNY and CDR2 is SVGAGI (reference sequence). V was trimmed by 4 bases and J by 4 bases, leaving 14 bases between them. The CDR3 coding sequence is TGTGCCAGCAGTTCCCTCGGAAGGGGAAATCAGCCCCAGCATTTT. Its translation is CASSSLGRGNQPQHF.

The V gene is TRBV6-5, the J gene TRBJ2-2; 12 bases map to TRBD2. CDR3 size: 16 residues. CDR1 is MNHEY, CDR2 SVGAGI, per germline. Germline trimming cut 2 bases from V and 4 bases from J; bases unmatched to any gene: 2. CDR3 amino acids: CASSYQTSGSTGELFF. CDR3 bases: TGTGCCAGCAGTTACCAGACTAGCGGGAGCACCGGGGAGCTGTTTTTT.

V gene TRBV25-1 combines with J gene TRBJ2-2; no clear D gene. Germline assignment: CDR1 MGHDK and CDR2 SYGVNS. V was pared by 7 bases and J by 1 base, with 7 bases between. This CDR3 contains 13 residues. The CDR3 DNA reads TGTGCCAGCACCTTAAAGAACACCGGGGAGCTGTTTTTT. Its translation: CASTLKNTGELFF.

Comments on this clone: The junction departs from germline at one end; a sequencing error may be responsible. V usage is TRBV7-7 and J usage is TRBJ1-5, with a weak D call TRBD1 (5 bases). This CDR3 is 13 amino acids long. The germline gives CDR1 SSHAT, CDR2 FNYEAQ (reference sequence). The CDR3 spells CASSLVAGGPQHF. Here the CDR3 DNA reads TGTGCTAGCAGCTTGGTAGCCGGGGGGCCCCAGCATTTT.

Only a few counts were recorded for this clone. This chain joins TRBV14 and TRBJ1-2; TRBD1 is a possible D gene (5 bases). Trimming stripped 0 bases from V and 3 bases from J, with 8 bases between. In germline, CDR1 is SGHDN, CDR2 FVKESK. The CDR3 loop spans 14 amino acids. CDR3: CASSQDSGHYGYTF. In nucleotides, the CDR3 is TGTGCCAGCAGCCAAGATTCGGGGCACTATGGCTACACCTTC.

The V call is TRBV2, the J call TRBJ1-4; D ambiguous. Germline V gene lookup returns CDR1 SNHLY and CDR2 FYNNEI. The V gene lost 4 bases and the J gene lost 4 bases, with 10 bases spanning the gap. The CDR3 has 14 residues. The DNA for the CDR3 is TGTGCCAGCAGTGTTGATCGAGTTAATGAAAAACTGTTTTTT. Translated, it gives CASSVDRVNEKLFF.

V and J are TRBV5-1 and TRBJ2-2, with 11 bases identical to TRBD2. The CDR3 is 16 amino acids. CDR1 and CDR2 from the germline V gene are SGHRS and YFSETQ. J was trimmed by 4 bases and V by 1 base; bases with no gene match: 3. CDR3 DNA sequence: TGCGCCAGCAGCTTGACTAGCGGGAGTCGCACCGGGGAGCTGTTTTTT. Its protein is CASSLTSGSRTGELFF.